These 17 T cell receptor beta chains originate from one sample sequenced in a study of technical replicates of blood from a handful of donors. Repertoires were generated with immunoSEQ multiplex PCR, while TCRdb's copy carries only in-frame clones and drops some. The data hold about 81,000 clones, with roughly four fifths observed a single time. Source material: PBMCs. These TCRs come from a human donor in good health. Some clones in this sample may be carry-over from other donors' samples.

This chain connects TRBV2 to TRBJ2-7; unclear D gene. CDR3 length equals 13 residues. Trimming removed 7 bases from V and 3 bases from J, with 13 bases in between. Germline V gene data show CDR1 as SNHLY and CDR2 as FYNNEI. The CDR3 region is CASTPRPYYEQYF. In DNA, the CDR3 is TGTGCCAGCACCCCGCGCCCCTACTACGAGCAGTACTTC. Together with reference TRBV2 and TRBJ2-7, the CDR3 gives the full variable domain: EPEVTQTPSHQVTQMGQEVILRCVPISNHLYFYWYRQILGQKVEFLVSFYNNEISEKSEIFDDQFSVERPDGSNFTLKIRSTKLEDSAMYFCASTPRPYYEQYFGPGTRLTVT.

This clone was observed a single time. The chain links TRBV30 to TRBJ2-1; no clear D gene. CDR1 and CDR2 (germline): GTSNPN, SVGIG (reference sequence). The CDR3 contains 11 residues. Trimming pared 0 bases from V and 8 bases from J, leaving 5 bases between. This chain's CDR3 is CAWSVGDEQFF. The CDR3 DNA follows: TGTGCCTGGAGTGTCGGTGATGAGCAGTTCTTC.

The V and J genes are TRBV6-4 and TRBJ2-1; a possible D gene is TRBD1 (6 bases). Trimming left V 3 bases short and J 9 bases short, with 15 bases between. Germline CDR1 is MRHNA and CDR2 is SNTAGT. CDR3 length: 14 residues. In DNA, the CDR3 is TGTGCCAGCAGTGAGGGGGCTAGCACCAGTGAGCAGTTCTTC. Its translation: CASSEGASTSEQFF.

V gene TRBV18 combines with J gene TRBJ2-7; 9 bases fit TRBD1. Germline lookup yields CDR1 KGHSH and CDR2 LQKENI. The CDR3 is 15 amino acids. Unmatched junction bases numbered 7, after V lost 3 bases and J lost 4 bases. This CDR3 is CASSPGQGRIYEQYF. DNA of the CDR3: TGTGCCAGCTCACCTGGACAGGGGAGGATTTACGAGCAGTACTTC.

This sequence joins TRBV28 and TRBJ2-7; D may be TRBD2 (6 bases). The V end lost 6 bases, the J end lost 2 bases, and 20 bases lay between the germline ends. The length of the CDR3 is 16 residues. Germline V gene sequence: CDR1 MDHEN, CDR2 SYDVKM. The CDR3 loop is CASSSSSGGEPYEQYF. Written as DNA, the CDR3 is TGTGCCAGCAGCTCCTCAAGTGGCGGGGAACCCTACGAGCAGTACTTC.

The chain links TRBV7-8 to TRBJ2-3; no reliable D call. The CDR3 extends over 15 amino acids. The germline V and J ends were trimmed by 1 base and 2 bases, with 10 bases remaining between them. Germline V gene data show CDR1 as SGHVS and CDR2 as FQNEAQ. The CDR3 region has the DNA TGTGCCAGCAGCTTAGGGCTCCTTCTCACAGATACGCAGTATTTT. Its translation is CASSLGLLLTDTQYF.

The V gene is TRBV2, the J gene TRBJ2-5, with no clear D. From germline, CDR1 is SNHLY and CDR2 FYNNEI. The CDR3 totals 13 residues. Between the trimmed V and J ends, which lost 5 bases and 0 bases, there was a span of 7 bases. For the CDR3, the DNA is TGTGCCAGCAGTTGGAGTTACCAAGAGACCCAGTACTTC. Residues: CASSWSYQETQYF.

The J gene is TRBJ1-1, the V gene TRBV30, with TRBD1 matching over 8 bases. In germline, CDR1 is GTSNPN, CDR2 SVGIG (reference sequence). CDR3 length equals 14 residues. V lost 2 bases and J lost 11; bases outside the gene matches: 13. The CDR3 spells CAWSLTGAPFSAFF. CDR3 nucleotides: TGTGCCTGGAGTCTGACAGGGGCTCCGTTTAGCGCTTTCTTT. The full variable domain, rest sourced from reference TRBV30 and TRBJ1-1, is SQTIHQWPATLVQPVGSPLSLECTVEGTSNPNLYWYRQAAGRGLQLLFYSVGIGQISSEVPQNLSASRPQDRQFILSSKKLLLSDSGFYLCAWSLTGAPFSAFFGQGTRLTVV.

The chain combines TRBV5-1 with TRBJ1-1; D not certain. Trimming took off 6 bases at V and 2 bases at J, with 14 bases between the two ends. The CDR3 length is 14 residues. CDR1 and CDR2 from the germline V gene are SGHRS and YFSETQ. The DNA for the CDR3 is TGCGCCAGCACCCCCCAGGTCTTCAACACTGAAGCTTTCTTT. As protein: CASTPQVFNTEAFF.

The chain has TRBV11-2 and TRBJ2-7; 10 bases agree with TRBD2. V was clipped by 5 bases and J by 2 bases; unmatched bases: 9. Germline CDR1 is SGHAT and CDR2 is FQNNGV. This CDR3 has 16 residues. The CDR3 spells CASSPKRGGTPYEQYF. The CDR3 DNA sequence: TGTGCCAGCAGCCCTAAGCGGGGGGGAACCCCCTACGAGCAGTACTTC. Full variable domain (rest looked up from reference TRBV11-2 and TRBJ2-7): EAGVAQSPRYKIIEKRQSVAFWCNPISGHATLYWYQQILGQGPKLLIQFQNNGVVDDSQLPKDRFSAERLKGVDSTLKIQPAKLEDSAVYLCASSPKRGGTPYEQYFGPGTRLTVT.

This clone is medium-sized by share. Distinct nucleotide sequences in the sample also encode this CDR3. This chain links TRBV5-1 with TRBJ2-1; 10 nucleotides match TRBD2. V lost 3 bases, J lost 3 bases, and 0 bases stayed unmatched. The CDR3 spans 14 residues. Germline lookup yields CDR1 SGHRS and CDR2 YFSETQ. The CDR3 region has the DNA TGCGCCAGCAGCTCTAGCGGGGGCTACAATGAGCAGTTCTTC. Translated, it gives CASSSSGGYNEQFF.

The chain is built from TRBV5-4 and TRBJ2-2, with 9 bases lining up with TRBD1. Unmatched junction bases numbered 8, after V lost 2 bases and J lost 3 bases. The CDR3 has 17 amino acids. CDR1 and CDR2 (germline): SGHNT, YYREEE (reference sequence). Here the CDR3 reads CASSFPPGQGDTGELFF. In DNA, the CDR3 is TGTGCCAGCAGCTTTCCGCCGGGACAGGGTGACACCGGGGAGCTGTTTTTT.

This clone was counted once. This rearrangement joins TRBV7-6 to TRBJ1-3, with a weak D call TRBD1 (6 bases). The V end was cut by 1 base, the J end by 4 bases, with 11 bases between. This CDR3 contains 15 residues. Germline loops: CDR1 SGHVS, CDR2 FNYEAQ. CDR3 DNA sequence: TGTGCCAGCAGCTTAGGGTGGACAGCAGGAAACACCATATATTTT. As protein: CASSLGWTAGNTIYF.

The V and J genes are TRBV4-3 and TRBJ2-1, with D possibly matching TRBD2 (6 bases). This CDR3 comprises 17 residues. Trimming took off 0 bases at V and 0 bases at J, with 12 bases between the two ends. Germline V CDR1 and CDR2: LGHNA, YSLEER. Here the CDR3 DNA reads TGCGCCAGCAGCCAAGATCGGGGCGGGACCTCCTACAATGAGCAGTTCTTC. Protein: CASSQDRGGTSYNEQFF.

The chain combines TRBV5-4 with TRBJ2-7, with D possibly matching TRBD2 (5 bases). Germline lookup yields CDR1 SGHNT and CDR2 YYREEE (reference sequence). The CDR3 contains 13 residues. Trimming cost V 4 bases and J 9 bases, with 17 bases left between them. Here the CDR3 DNA reads TGTGCCAGCAGCGCCCGTGAGGGAGCCGGGCAGTACTTC. Translating it yields CASSAREGAGQYF.

V and J are TRBV14 and TRBJ1-3; D might be TRBD1 (6 bases). The CDR3 length is 16 residues. Deletions cut 7 bases from V and 3 bases from J, with 19 bases between. Germline CDR1 and CDR2: SGHDN and FVKESK. CDR3 sequence (DNA): TGTGCCAGCACCGGGACACCTCGAAATAGTGGAAACACCATATATTTT. Residues: CASTGTPRNSGNTIYF. Variable domain in full (rest from reference TRBV14 and TRBJ1-3): EAGVTQFPSHSVIEKGQTVTLRCDPISGHDNLYWYRRVMGKEIKFLLHFVKESKQDESGMPNNRFLAERTGGTYSTLKVQPAELEDSGVYFCASTGTPRNSGNTIYFGEGSWLTVV.

The chain recombines TRBV30 with TRBJ2-7, with 7 bases identical to TRBD2. The CDR3 length is 14 residues. V lost 5 bases to trimming and J lost 2 bases; unmatched junction nucleotides: 9. CDR1 is GTSNPN and CDR2 is SVGIG in the germline V gene (reference sequence). The CDR3 region is CAWDGSGFAYEQYF. The CDR3 DNA sequence: TGTGCCTGGGACGGTAGCGGGTTTGCCTACGAGCAGTACTTC.